This T cell receptor (beta chain) was recorded in a study of CD8 T cells in ankylosing spondylitis. Researchers built TCR beta libraries using quantitative 5'-RACE with molecular barcodes. TCRdb fed the 5' RACE reads into MiXCR, producing one record per CDR3 protein. The profile covers approximately 540,000 distinct CDR3 sequences, with about 13% appearing a single time and approximately 6.2% taken by the ten largest. The ends lost 7 bases at V and 5 bases at J; junction bases unmatched: 15. CDR1 and CDR2 from the germline V gene are SNHLY and FYNNEI. The CDR3 extends over 18 amino acids. This clonotype turned up a few times. Antigen specificity is unknown. Overall study findings and caveats: As reported, disease-linked clones showed significant enrichment in matched ankylosing spondylitis synovial fluid. As for the disease-linked clones, they showed a CD8+ phenotype and occurred at relatively low frequencies in peripheral blood. Some motif variants were previously reported in reactive arthritis synovial fluid and blood. Seemingly distinctive of ankylosing spondylitis blood was a TCR beta motif formed by eight highly homologous variants.

The source of this sequence is a male donor with ankylosing spondylitis. Sample: blood, either unsorted or a sorted T cell fraction (not recorded which). The chain employs TRBV2 and TRBJ2-2; 11 bases fit TRBD1. The CDR3 here is CASTFTGQGDMSTGELFF. Here the CDR3 DNA reads TGTGCCAGCACCTTCACGGGACAGGGGGATATGTCTACCGGGGAGCTGTTTTTT.